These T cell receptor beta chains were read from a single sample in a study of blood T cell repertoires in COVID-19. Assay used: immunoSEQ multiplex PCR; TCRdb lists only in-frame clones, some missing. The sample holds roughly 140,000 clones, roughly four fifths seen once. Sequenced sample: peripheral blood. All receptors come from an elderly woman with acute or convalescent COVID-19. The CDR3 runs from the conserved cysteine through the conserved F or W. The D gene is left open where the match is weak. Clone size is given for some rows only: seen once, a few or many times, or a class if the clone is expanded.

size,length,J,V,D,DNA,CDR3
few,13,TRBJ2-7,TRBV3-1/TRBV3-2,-,TGTGCCAGCAGCCAAGGAAGGGGCTACGAGCAGTACTTC,CASSQGRGYEQYF
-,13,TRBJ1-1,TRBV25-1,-,TGTGCCAGCTGGGCTACCGGGGGCACTGAAGCTTTCTTT,CASWATGGTEAFF
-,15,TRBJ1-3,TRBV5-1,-,TGCGCCAGCACCCCTTCAGGACAGACTGGAAACACCATATATTTT,CASTPSGQTGNTIYF
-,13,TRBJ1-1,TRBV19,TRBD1,TGTGCCAGTAGTATCCGGGACAGATCTGAAGCTTTCTTT,CASSIRDRSEAFF
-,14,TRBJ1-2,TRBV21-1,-,TGTGCCAGCAGTGATATGGCAGGGCCGTATGGCTACACCTTC,CASSDMAGPYGYTF
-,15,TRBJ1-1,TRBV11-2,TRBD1,TGTGCCAGCAGCTTAGCGACAGGGTTTGGCACTGAAGCTTTCTTT,CASSLATGFGTEAFF
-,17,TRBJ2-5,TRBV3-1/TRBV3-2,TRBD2,TGTGCCAGCAGCCAAGATCCACTAGCGGGCCTCCAAGAGACCCAGTACTTC,CASSQDPLAGLQETQYF
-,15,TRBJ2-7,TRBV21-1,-,TGTGCCAGGGTTACGGGCGGGCCTCCAACCTACGAGCAGTACTTC,CARVTGGPPTYEQYF
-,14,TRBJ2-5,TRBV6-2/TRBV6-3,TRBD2,TGTGCCAGCAGTTCCCGGACTAGCGAAGAGACCCAGTACTTC,CASSSRTSEETQYF
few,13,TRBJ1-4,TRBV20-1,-,TGCAGTGCTAGTAACGGGATTAATGAAAAACTGTTTTTT,CSASNGINEKLFF
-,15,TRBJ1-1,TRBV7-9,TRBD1,TGTGCCAGCAGCCTGGGACAGACAATGAACACTGAAGCTTTCTTT,CASSLGQTMNTEAFF
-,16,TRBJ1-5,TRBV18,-,TGTGCCAGCTCACCCCGGGGGGACGTCAGCAATCAGCCCCAGCATTTT,CASSPRGDVSNQPQHF
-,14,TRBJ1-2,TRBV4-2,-,TGTGCCAGCAGCCCCCCGGGCAGGGTGGATGGCTACACCTTC,CASSPPGRVDGYTF
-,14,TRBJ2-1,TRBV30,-,TGTGCCTGGAGTGTCGGTACTCCTACAGGTGAGCAGTTCTTC,CAWSVGTPTGEQFF
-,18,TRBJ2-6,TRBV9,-,TGTGCCAGCAGCCCGTTTCCCGGGACACTCTCTGGGGCCAACGTCCTGACTTTC,CASSPFPGTLSGANVLTF
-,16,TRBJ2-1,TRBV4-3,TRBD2,TGCGCCAGCAGCCAGGGGACTAGCGGGAGGGTCCCCCATCAGTTCTTC,CASSQGTSGRVPHQFF
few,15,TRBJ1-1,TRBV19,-,TGTGCCAGTAGTGGGAGGGGTCGCGGCTACACTGAAGCTTTCTTT,CASSGRGRGYTEAFF
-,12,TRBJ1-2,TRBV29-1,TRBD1,TGCAGCGTTGAGAGGCAGGGGGGAGGCTACACCTTC,CSVERQGGGYTF
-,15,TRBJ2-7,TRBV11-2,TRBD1,TGTGCCAGCAGCCTTACCGGGACAGATCAGTACGAGCAGTACTTC,CASSLTGTDQYEQYF
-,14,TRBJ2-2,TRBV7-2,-,TGTGCCAGCAGCGTGACTTTGGCGTCCGGGGAGCTGTTTTTT,CASSVTLASGELFF
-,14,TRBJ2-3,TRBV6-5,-,TGTGCCAGCGAGTCAAGAGAAGGCACAGATACGCAGTATTTT,CASESREGTDTQYF
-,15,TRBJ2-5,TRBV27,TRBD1,TGTGCCAGCAGTCCGGCGGGACAGGGGTCGAAGACCCAGTACTTC,CASSPAGQGSKTQYF
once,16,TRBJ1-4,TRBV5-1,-,TGCGCCAGCAGCTTAGGAGGGGACGGGAAGAAAGGAAAACTGTTTTTT,CASSLGGDGKKGKLFF
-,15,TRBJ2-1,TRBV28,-,TGTGCCAGCAGCGCGGGGACTCGACCCGACAATGAGCAGTTCTTC,CASSAGTRPDNEQFF
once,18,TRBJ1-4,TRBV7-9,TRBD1,TGTGCCAGCAGCTCGCCCTGGGGACAGCTTCTAACTAATGAAAAACTGTTTTTT,CASSSPWGQLLTNEKLFF
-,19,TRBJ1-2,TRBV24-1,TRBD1,TGTGCCACCAGTGATGAATCTCCCGGGACAGGGGGCGAAAACTATGGCTACACCTTC,CATSDESPGTGGENYGYTF
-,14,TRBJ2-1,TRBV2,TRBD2,TGTGCCAGCAGTGAACGGGAGGGCCGTAATGAGCAGTTCTTC,CASSEREGRNEQFF
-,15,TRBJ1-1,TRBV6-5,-,TGTGCCAGCAGTTACTCTGGCAGGCTGAACACTGAAGCTTTCTTT,CASSYSGRLNTEAFF